Sequencing of this T cell receptor beta chain was carried out in a study of a mutant IDH1 vaccine in newly diagnosed glioma. The overall study: Initiation of the vaccine course occurred 4-6 weeks after radiotherapy alone, or alongside temozolomide cycles. Beforehand, treatment had been radiotherapy, temozolomide, or both; the majority received both.

The sample's time point: week 5, during vaccination. All doses held 300 ug of mutant IDH1 20-mer peptide, with topical imiquimod. Points on this clone: The antigen is not known.

Some clones are missing from TCRdb's copy, which holds only in-frame ones; the method was immunoSEQ multiplex PCR. The sample includes under 95,000 clones, around nine tenths of them seen just once. V gave up 10 bases and J gave up 3 bases, with 13 bases separating them. The V gene's germline CDR1 is WSHSY and CDR2 SAAADI. The length of the CDR3 is 12 residues. The source material was PBMCs, sampled from a glioma patient whose treatment included an IDH1 peptide vaccine. V usage is TRBV10-2 and J usage is TRBJ2-7; D unresolved. This sequence originates from a woman between 50 and 59 years old with glioma. The CDR3 DNA follows: TGCGCCACGAGTACGGTACGCTACGAGCAGTACTTC. It yields the protein CATSTVRYEQYF.